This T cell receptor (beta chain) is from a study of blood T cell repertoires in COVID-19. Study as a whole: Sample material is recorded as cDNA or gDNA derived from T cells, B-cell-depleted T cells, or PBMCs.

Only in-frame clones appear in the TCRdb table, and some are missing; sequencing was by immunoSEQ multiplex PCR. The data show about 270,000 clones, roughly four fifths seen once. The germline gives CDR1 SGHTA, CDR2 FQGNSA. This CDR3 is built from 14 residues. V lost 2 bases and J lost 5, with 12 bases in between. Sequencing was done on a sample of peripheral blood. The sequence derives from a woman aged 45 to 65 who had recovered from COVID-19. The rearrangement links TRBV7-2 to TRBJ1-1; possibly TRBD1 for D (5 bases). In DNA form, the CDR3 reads TGTGCCAGCAGCTTACAGGGAATGGGGACTGAAGCTTTCTTT. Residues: CASSLQGMGTEAFF. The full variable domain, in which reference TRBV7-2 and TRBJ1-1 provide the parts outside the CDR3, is GAGVSQSPSNKVTEKGKDVELRCDPISGHTALYWYRQSLGQGLEFLIYFQGNSAPDKSGLPSDRFSAERTGGSVSTLTIQRTQQEDSAVYLCASSLQGMGTEAFFGQGTRLTVV.